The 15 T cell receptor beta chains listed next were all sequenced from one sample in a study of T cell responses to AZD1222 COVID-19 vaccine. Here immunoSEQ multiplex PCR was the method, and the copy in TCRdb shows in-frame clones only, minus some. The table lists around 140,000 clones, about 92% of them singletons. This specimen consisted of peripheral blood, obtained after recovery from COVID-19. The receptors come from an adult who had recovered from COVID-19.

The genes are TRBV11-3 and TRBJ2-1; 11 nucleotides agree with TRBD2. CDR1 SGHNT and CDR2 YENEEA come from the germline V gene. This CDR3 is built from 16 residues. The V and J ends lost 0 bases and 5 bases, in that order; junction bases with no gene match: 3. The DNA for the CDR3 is TGTGCCAGCAGCTTAGAGATAGCGGGAGGGAACAATGAGCAGTTCTTC. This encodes CASSLEIAGGNNEQFF.

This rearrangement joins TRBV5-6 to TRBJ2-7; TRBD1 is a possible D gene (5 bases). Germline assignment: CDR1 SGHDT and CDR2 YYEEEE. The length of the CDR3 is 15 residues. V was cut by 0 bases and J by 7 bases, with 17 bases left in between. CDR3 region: CASSLGQRKTFEQYF. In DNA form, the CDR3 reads TGTGCCAGCAGCTTGGGACAGAGAAAAACGTTTGAGCAGTACTTC.

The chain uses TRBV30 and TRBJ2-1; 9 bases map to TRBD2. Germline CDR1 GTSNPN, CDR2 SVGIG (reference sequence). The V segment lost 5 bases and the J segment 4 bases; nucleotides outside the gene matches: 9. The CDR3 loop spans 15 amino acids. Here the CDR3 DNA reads TGTGCCTGGCTCCCCGGGACTAGCAATTACAATGAGCAGTTCTTC. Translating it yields CAWLPGTSNYNEQFF. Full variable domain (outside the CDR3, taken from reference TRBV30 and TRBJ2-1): SQTIHQWPATLVQPVGSPLSLECTVEGTSNPNLYWYRQAAGRGLQLLFYSVGIGQISSEVPQNLSASRPQDRQFILSSKKLLLSDSGFYLCAWLPGTSNYNEQFFGPGTRLTVL.

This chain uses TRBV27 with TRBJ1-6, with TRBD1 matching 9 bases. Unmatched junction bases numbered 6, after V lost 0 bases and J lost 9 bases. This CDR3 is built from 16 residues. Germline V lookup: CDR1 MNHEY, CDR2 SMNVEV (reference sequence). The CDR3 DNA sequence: TGTGCCAGCAGTTTATCTCCGGGACAGGGTCGTTCACCCCTCCACTTT. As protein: CASSLSPGQGRSPLHF.

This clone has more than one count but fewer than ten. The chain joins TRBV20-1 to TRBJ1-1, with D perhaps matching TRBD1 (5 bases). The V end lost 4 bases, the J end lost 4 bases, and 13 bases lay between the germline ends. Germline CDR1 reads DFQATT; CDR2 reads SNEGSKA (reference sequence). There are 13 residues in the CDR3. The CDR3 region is CSAIDRMITEAFF. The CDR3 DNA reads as TGCAGTGCTATTGACAGAATGATCACTGAAGCTTTCTTT.

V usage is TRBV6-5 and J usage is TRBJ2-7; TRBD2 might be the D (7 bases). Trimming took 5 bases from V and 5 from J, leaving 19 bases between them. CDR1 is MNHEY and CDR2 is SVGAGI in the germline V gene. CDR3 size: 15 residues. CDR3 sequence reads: CASSQWEGGAHEQYF. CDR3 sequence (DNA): TGTGCCAGCAGTCAGTGGGAGGGGGGCGCCCACGAGCAGTACTTC.

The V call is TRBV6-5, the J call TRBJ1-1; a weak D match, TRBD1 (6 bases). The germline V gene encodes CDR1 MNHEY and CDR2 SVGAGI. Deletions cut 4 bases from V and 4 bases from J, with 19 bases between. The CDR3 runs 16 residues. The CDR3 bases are TGTGCCAGCAGTTCTACCGGACAGTTAATAGTCACTGAAGCTTTCTTT. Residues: CASSSTGQLIVTEAFF.

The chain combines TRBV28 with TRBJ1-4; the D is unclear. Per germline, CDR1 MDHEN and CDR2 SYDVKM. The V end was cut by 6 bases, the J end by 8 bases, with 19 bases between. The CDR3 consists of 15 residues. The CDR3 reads CASSLSPRQSEKLFF. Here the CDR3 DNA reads TGTGCCAGCAGCTTAAGCCCCCGACAATCGGAAAAACTGTTTTTT.

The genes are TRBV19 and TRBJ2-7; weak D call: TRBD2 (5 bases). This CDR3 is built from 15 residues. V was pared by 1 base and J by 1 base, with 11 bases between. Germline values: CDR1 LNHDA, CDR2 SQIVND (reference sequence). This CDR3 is CASSIAEEGSYEQYF. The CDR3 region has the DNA TGTGCCAGTAGTATAGCCGAAGAGGGATCCTACGAGCAGTACTTC.

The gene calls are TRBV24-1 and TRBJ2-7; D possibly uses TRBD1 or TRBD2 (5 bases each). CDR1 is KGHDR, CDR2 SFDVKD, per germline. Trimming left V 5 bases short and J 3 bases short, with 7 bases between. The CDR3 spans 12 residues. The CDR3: CATSGGDYEQYF. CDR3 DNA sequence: TGTGCCACCAGTGGAGGGGACTACGAGCAGTACTTC.

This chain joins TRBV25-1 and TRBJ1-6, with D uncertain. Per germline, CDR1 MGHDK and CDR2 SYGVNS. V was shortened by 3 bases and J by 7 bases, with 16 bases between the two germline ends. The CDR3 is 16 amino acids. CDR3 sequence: CASSDSGLVENSPLHF. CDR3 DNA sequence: TGTGCCAGCAGTGACTCGGGGTTGGTAGAAAATTCACCCCTCCACTTT.

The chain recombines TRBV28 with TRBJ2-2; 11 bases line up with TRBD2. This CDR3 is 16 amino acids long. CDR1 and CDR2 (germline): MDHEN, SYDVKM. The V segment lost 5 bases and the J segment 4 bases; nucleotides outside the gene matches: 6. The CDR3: CASSPRLAGITGELFF. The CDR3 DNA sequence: TGTGCCAGCAGTCCCAGACTAGCGGGGATCACCGGGGAGCTGTTTTTT.

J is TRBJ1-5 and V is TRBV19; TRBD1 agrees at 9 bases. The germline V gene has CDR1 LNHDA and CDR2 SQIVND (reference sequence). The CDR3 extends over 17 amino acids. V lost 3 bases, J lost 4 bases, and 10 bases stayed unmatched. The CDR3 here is CASSIRQGVLSNQPQHF. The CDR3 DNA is TGTGCCAGTAGTATTCGACAGGGGGTTTTAAGTAATCAGCCCCAGCATTTT.

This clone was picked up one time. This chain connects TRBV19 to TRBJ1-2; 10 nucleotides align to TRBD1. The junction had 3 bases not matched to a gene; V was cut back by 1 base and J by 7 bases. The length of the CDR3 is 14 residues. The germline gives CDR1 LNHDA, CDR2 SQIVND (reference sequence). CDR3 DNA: TGTGCCAGTAGTATAGCGGACAGGGGGATTGGCTACACCTTC. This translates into CASSIADRGIGYTF.

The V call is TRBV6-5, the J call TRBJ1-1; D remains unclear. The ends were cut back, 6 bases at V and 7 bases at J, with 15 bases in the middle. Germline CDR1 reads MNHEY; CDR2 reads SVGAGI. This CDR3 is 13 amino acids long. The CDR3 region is CASRASKGVEAFF. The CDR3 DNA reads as TGTGCCAGCAGGGCAAGCAAGGGAGTTGAAGCTTTCTTT.